Sequencing of this T cell receptor (beta chain) was carried out in a study of T cells in Graves' hyperthyroidism and ophthalmopathy. Study conclusions and caveats: Separating ophthalmopathy from stable hyperthyroidism was achieved by a 13 V-J model. Most expanded thyroid clonotypes above 0.001 also appeared in blood.

What was amplified from RNA transcripts were TCR beta CDR3 regions. Primed by the HTBI set, a first-round RT-PCR was run on the TCR CDR3. TCRdb independently ran MiXCR on the multiplex PCR reads; one entry per CDR3 protein. The table lists about 200,000 distinct CDR3 sequences, 15% to 20% of them singletons. Every diagnosis used clinical symptoms, serum thyroxine and TRAb, thyroid ultrasound and orbital computed tomography. This clonotype was picked up many times. What it binds is not known. CDR3 size: 14 residues. Looked up from germline, CDR1 is SGHRS and CDR2 is YFSETQ. Between the trimmed V and J ends, which lost 4 bases and 3 bases, there was a span of 13 bases.

Sequencing used blood. The clonotype was recovered from a man aged 50 or older with Graves' hyperthyroidism. The V call is TRBV5-1, the J call TRBJ1-1; the D gene is possibly TRBD1 (5 bases). The DNA for the CDR3 is TGCGCCAGCAGCATAGGGGACGGCGACACTGAAGCTTTCTTT. Amino acids: CASSIGDGDTEAFF. Filled out from reference TRBV5-1 and TRBJ1-1, the complete variable domain reads KAGVTQTPRYLIKTRGQQVTLSCSPISGHRSVSWYQQTPGQGLQFLFEYFSETQRNKGNFPGRFSGRQFSNSRSEMNVSTLELGDSALYLCASSIGDGDTEAFFGQGTRLTVV.